This T cell receptor (beta chain) was captured in a study of CD8 T cells in ankylosing spondylitis. Points from the study as a whole: Significantly higher representation of disease-linked clones was reported for matched ankylosing spondylitis synovial fluid. CD8+ disease-linked clones were present at relatively low frequencies in blood. Roughly eight highly homologous variants made up a TCR beta motif that seemed to typify ankylosing spondylitis blood.

This clonotype was recorded many times. Antigen: not known. This CDR3 spans 11 amino acids. Trimming removed 7 bases from V and 3 bases from J, with 7 bases in between. In germline, CDR1 is SQVTM, CDR2 ANQGSEA. Quantitative 5'-RACE with molecular barcodes generated TCR beta libraries. TCRdb itself ran the 5' RACE reads through MiXCR, one entry per CDR3 protein. The sample shows around 390,000 distinct CDR3 sequences, 20% to 25% of them seen only once. The receptor was isolated from a male donor with ankylosing spondylitis. The sample consisted of blood, either unsorted or a sorted T cell fraction (not recorded which). The chain recombines TRBV29-1 with TRBJ2-1; D gene uncertain. The CDR3 region has the DNA TGCAGCGGACTCGACTACAATGAGCAGTTCTTC. Its protein product is CSGLDYNEQFF.